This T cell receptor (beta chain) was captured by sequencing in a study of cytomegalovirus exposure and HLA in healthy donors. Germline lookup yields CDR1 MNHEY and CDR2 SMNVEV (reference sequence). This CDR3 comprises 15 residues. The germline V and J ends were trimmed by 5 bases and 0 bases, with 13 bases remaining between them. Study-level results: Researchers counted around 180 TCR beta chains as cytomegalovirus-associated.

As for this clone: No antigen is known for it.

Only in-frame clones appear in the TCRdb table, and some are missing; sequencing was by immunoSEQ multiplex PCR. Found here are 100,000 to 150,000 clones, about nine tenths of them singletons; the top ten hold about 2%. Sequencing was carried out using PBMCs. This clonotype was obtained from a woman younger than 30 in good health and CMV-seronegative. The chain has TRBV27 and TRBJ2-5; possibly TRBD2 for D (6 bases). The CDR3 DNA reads TGTGCCAGCAGTCCGGAGGGACGGTACCAAGAGACCCAGTACTTC. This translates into CASSPEGRYQETQYF.